The present entry profiles one T cell receptor (beta chain) with its context. This specimen belongs to a study of blood T cell repertoires in COVID-19. Study processing details: Counts of nucleated cells, estimated from reference gene primer amplification, were obtained. Sequencing used immunoSEQ multiplex PCR; TCRdb keeps in-frame clones, though not all of them. The V and J calls and clone size come from that table; D and trimming were worked out from the DNA. Of 75,000 or so clones in the sample, about four fifths were seen once. The CDR3 has 17 residues. The chain links TRBV21-1 to TRBJ2-3; the table's D call, TRBD2, has no DNA check behind it. TRBV21-1 is recorded as a pseudogene. The sequence was obtained from a woman between 70 and 85 years old with acute or convalescent COVID-19. Material for sequencing was peripheral blood. The CDR3 DNA is TGTGCCAGCATGCCAGCCTCCCGCGGGAGGATCACAGATACGCAGTATTTT. Amino acids: CASMPASRGRITDTQYF.